This T cell receptor (beta chain) was documented in a study of control samples from healthy donors and cancer patients. Assay used: immunoSEQ multiplex PCR; TCRdb lists only in-frame clones, some missing. The table shows 65,000 to 85,000 clones, with about nine tenths occurring only once. Germline-derived CDR1 and CDR2 are ENHRY and SYGVKD. The CDR3 runs 14 residues. Trimming pared 4 bases from V and 3 bases from J, leaving 10 bases between. This clonotype originated in a woman in her forties or fifties with colorectal cancer. Sample: PBMCs. The rearrangement links TRBV10-3 to TRBJ1-5, with D maybe TRBD1 (5 bases). In DNA form, the CDR3 reads TGTGCCATCAGTGCCGGGGGGGACAATCAGCCCCAGCATTTT. Translation gives CAISAGGDNQPQHF.